The source of this T cell receptor (beta chain) is a study of T cell responses to AZD1222 COVID-19 vaccine. Remarks on this clone: The antigen is undetermined.

This table comes from immunoSEQ multiplex PCR, and its TCRdb copy is limited to in-frame clones, with some not included. The sample holds about 150,000 clones, roughly 90% seen once. Broader study findings: No day 14 peak samples; only post-peak repertoires were characterized. White British ancestry dominated among donors, who included more females, and clonal diversity was possibly underestimated.

Source: peripheral blood, taken on day 0 of AZD1222 vaccination. The clonotype was recovered from an adult in good health.

The CDR3 DNA sequence: TGTGCCAGCAGTCTTCCCAAGGTCCGAGGCTACACCTTC. Its translation is CASSLPKVRGYTF. This chain connects TRBV28 to TRBJ1-2; D call uncertain. The germline V gene encodes CDR1 MDHEN and CDR2 SYDVKM. This CDR3 region has 13 residues. Trimming pared 5 bases from V and 8 bases from J, leaving 15 bases between.